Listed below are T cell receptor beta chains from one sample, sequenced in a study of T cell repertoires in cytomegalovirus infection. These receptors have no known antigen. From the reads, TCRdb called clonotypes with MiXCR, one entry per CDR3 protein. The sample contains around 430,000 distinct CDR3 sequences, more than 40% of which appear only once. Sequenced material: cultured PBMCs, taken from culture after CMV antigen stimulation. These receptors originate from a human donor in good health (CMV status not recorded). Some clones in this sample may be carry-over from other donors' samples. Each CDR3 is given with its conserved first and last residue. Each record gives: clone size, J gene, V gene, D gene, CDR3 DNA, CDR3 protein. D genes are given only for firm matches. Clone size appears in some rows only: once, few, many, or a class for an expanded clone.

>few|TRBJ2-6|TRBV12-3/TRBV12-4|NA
TGTGCCACGGCAGGAAGCTCTGGGGCCAACGTCCTGACTTTC
CATAGSSGANVLTF
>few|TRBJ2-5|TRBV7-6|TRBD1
TGTGCCAGCAGCTGGGGGGACAGGGGGCCTCAAGAGACCCAGTACTTC
CASSWGDRGPQETQYF
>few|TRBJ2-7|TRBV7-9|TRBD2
TGTGCCAGCCTGGGGCAGGGAGGGTACGAGCAGTACTTC
CASLGQGGYEQYF
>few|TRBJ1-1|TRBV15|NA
TGTGCCACCAGCGTCACCGGGACAACGAACACTGAAGCTTTCTTT
CATSVTGTTNTEAFF
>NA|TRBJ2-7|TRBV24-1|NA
TGTGCCACCGAATCACGCTCCTACGAGCAGTACTTC
CATESRSYEQYF
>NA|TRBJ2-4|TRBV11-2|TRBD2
TGTGCCAGCAGCCGCATTGAGGGACTACGCGACATTCAGTACTTC
CASSRIEGLRDIQYF
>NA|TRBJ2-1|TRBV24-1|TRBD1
TGTGCCACCAGTGAGGGGACAGGCACCTCCAATGAGCAGTTCTTC
CATSEGTGTSNEQFF
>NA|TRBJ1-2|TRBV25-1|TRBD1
TGTGCCAGCAGTCGGGGACAGGCGTTTTGGGGCTACACCTTC
CASSRGQAFWGYTF
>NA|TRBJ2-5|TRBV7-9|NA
TGTGCCAGCAGCTTAGAACCCGGCCTAGCGAAGACCCAGTACTTC
CASSLEPGLAKTQYF
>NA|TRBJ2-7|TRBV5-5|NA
TGTGCCAGCAGCGGAACTGACAGGTCCTACGAGCAGTACTTC
CASSGTDRSYEQYF
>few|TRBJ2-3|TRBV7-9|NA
TGTGCCAGCAGCTCCTGGGACTTTCCCGTCACAGATACGCAGTATTTT
CASSSWDFPVTDTQYF
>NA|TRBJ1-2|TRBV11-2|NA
TGTGCCAGCAGCGACTCGGGGGGAAACTATGGCTACACCTTC
CASSDSGGNYGYTF
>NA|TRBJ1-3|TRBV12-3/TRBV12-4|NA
TGTGCCATTAGCGATGCGTCTGGAAACACCATATATTTT
CAISDASGNTIYF
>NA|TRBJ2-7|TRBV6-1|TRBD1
TGTGCCAGCAGCCTACAGGGGGTACCCTACGAGCAGTACTTC
CASSLQGVPYEQYF
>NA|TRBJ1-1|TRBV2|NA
TGTGCCAGCAGGGCGGCTGAAGCTTTCTTT
CASRAAEAFF
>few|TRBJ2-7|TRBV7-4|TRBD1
TGTGCCAGCAGCCACCACATGGACAGGATATCCTACGAGCAGTACTTC
CASSHHMDRISYEQYF
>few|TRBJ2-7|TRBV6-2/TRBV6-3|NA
TGTGCCAGCAGGACCGGGACCCAGATGTACGAGCAGTACTTC
CASRTGTQMYEQYF